The clone carrying this T cell receptor (beta chain) has a handful of counts. The data stem from a study of T-cell memory formation after mild COVID-19. Using its own MiXCR run on the 5' RACE reads, TCRdb lists one record per CDR3 protein. This sample has 250,000 to 300,000 distinct CDR3 sequences, with roughly 17% found just once. The ends were cut back, 5 bases at V and 4 bases at J, with 11 bases in the middle. Germline V gene sequence: CDR1 DFQATT, CDR2 SNEGSKA (reference sequence). CDR3 length: 12 amino acids. The sequence derives from a man aged 18 to 30 who had mild COVID-19 (a few samples of this study predate the infection). Cell type and time point are not known. The sample consisted of PBMCs or a T cell subset sorted from them (not recorded which). The V gene is TRBV20-1, the J gene TRBJ1-2, with a weak D call TRBD1 (6 bases). CDR3 sequence: CSAGGHSYGYTF. In DNA, the CDR3 is TGCAGTGCTGGGGGACATTCCTATGGCTACACCTTC.